The 32 T cell receptor beta chains below come from one sample, sequenced in a study of blood T cell repertoires in COVID-19. TCRdb's copy holds only in-frame clones and misses some; the assay was immunoSEQ multiplex PCR. The data contain approximately 200,000 clones, 83% of them seen just once; the ten biggest clones take up roughly 7.4%. Sequencing was performed on peripheral blood. The receptors shown here come from a woman between 50 and 59 years old with acute or convalescent COVID-19.

The CDR3 region is CASSEGTIYNEQFF. Written as DNA, the CDR3 is TGTGCCAGCAGTGAGGGGACAATATACAATGAGCAGTTCTTC. V gene TRBV6-1 combines with J gene TRBJ2-1, with D possibly matching TRBD1 (6 bases). The germline CDR1 and CDR2 sequences are MNHNS and SASEGT. The ends were cut back, 3 bases at V and 4 bases at J, with 10 bases in the middle. CDR3 size: 14 residues.

The V call is TRBV5-6, the J call TRBJ1-1; no clear D gene. Germline V lookup: CDR1 SGHDT, CDR2 YYEEEE. V lost 0 bases and J 6 bases, leaving 12 bases between the germline ends. The CDR3 extends over 14 amino acids. The CDR3 loop is CASSLDVGRAEAFF. CDR3 in DNA: TGTGCCAGCAGCTTGGACGTGGGGAGGGCTGAAGCTTTCTTT.

The chain joins TRBV4-1 to TRBJ1-1; 7 bases map to TRBD1. V lost 4 bases and J lost 6; bases outside the gene matches: 11. The CDR3 is made up of 15 amino acids. The germline V gene has CDR1 MGHRA and CDR2 YSYEKL. CDR3 sequence: CASSRLIGGGPEAFF. The CDR3 DNA is TGCGCCAGCAGCCGTTTAATAGGAGGGGGCCCTGAAGCTTTCTTT.

This clone has a single count. The V call is TRBV5-1, the J call TRBJ2-7, with a weak D call TRBD2 (6 bases). Trimming removed 0 bases from V and 3 bases from J, with 10 bases in between. This CDR3 is built from 14 residues. Looked up from germline, CDR1 is SGHRS and CDR2 is YFSETQ. CDR3 sequence reads: CASSLGAGNYEQYF. CDR3 DNA: TGCGCCAGCAGCTTGGGGGCGGGGAACTACGAGCAGTACTTC.

The V and J genes are TRBV3-1 (or the pseudogene TRBV3-2) and TRBJ1-2; D is ambiguous. There are 15 residues in the CDR3. Trimming took 5 bases from V and 8 from J, leaving 21 bases between them. The germline CDR1 and CDR2 sequences are LGHDT and YNNKEL (reference sequence). CDR3 DNA sequence: TGTGCCAGCAGCTCTAATATGGGTCTGGCAGGAGGCTACACCTTC. This gives the protein CASSSNMGLAGGYTF.

This chain connects TRBV11-2 to TRBJ2-4; 10 bases are a match to TRBD2. The V gene's germline CDR1 is SGHAT and CDR2 FQNNGV. The V segment lost 5 bases and the J segment 2 bases; nucleotides outside the gene matches: 9. There are 17 residues in the CDR3. In DNA, the CDR3 is TGTGCCAGCAGCCCGGACAGCGGGAGGGGAACCAAAAACATTCAGTACTTC. Translating gives CASSPDSGRGTKNIQYF. Combining the CDR3 with reference TRBV11-2 and TRBJ2-4 gives the whole variable domain EAGVAQSPRYKIIEKRQSVAFWCNPISGHATLYWYQQILGQGPKLLIQFQNNGVVDDSQLPKDRFSAERLKGVDSTLKIQPAKLEDSAVYLCASSPDSGRGTKNIQYFGAGTRLSVL.

J is TRBJ2-7 and V is TRBV27; D perhaps matches TRBD1 (6 bases). V was shortened by 6 bases and J by 3 bases, with 21 bases between the two germline ends. CDR3 length: 16 residues. Germline CDR1 MNHEY, CDR2 SMNVEV (reference sequence). CDR3 loop: CASSLNPQGINYEQYF. The CDR3 coding sequence is TGTGCCAGCAGCCTCAATCCACAGGGAATCAACTACGAGCAGTACTTC.

This clone turned up a few times. This sequence joins TRBV7-8 and TRBJ2-7, with a possible D match to TRBD2 (6 bases). The germline V gene encodes CDR1 SGHVS and CDR2 FQNEAQ. The ends were cut back, 5 bases at V and 2 bases at J, with 13 bases in the middle. The length of the CDR3 is 14 residues. The CDR3 region is CASSRLARPYEQYF. The CDR3 region has the DNA TGTGCCAGCAGCCGTCTAGCGAGGCCCTACGAGCAGTACTTC. The variable domain in full, completed from reference TRBV7-8 and TRBJ2-7, reads GAGVSQSPRYKVAKRGQDVALRCDPISGHVSLFWYQQALGQGPEFLTYFQNEAQLDKSGLPSDRFFAERPEGSVSTLKIQRTQQEDSAVYLCASSRLARPYEQYFGPGTRLTVT.

J is TRBJ2-4 and V is TRBV28; TRBD1 matches at 9 bases. The J segment lost 0 bases and the V segment lost 6 bases, leaving 6 bases of the junction unmatched. This CDR3 has 16 amino acids. From germline, CDR1 is MDHEN and CDR2 SYDVKM. CDR3 region: CASSPGTGKAKNIQYF. CDR3 nucleotides: TGTGCCAGCAGCCCCGGGACAGGGAAAGCCAAAAACATTCAGTACTTC.

The V and J genes are TRBV6-5 and TRBJ2-5, with TRBD2 matching 7 bases. Germline V gene data show CDR1 as MNHEY and CDR2 as SVGAGI. CDR3 length: 15 amino acids. V shed 2 bases and J 5 bases; nucleotides not matched to a gene: 8. The chain's CDR3 is CASSYGGVGGETQYF. CDR3 in DNA: TGTGCCAGCAGTTACGGGGGGGTAGGTGGGGAGACCCAGTACTTC.

V is TRBV6-6 and J is TRBJ2-3; 11 positions agree with TRBD2. V dropped 6 bases and J dropped 5; count of bases not matched to a gene: 7. The germline V gene encodes CDR1 MNHNY and CDR2 SVGAGI (reference sequence). This CDR3 has 15 residues. The CDR3 sequence is CASRVAGGPGDTQYF. The CDR3 DNA reads as TGTGCCAGCAGGGTAGCGGGAGGGCCGGGAGATACGCAGTATTTT.

The V gene is TRBV4-1, the J gene TRBJ2-5; TRBD2 agrees at 14 bases. Germline CDR1 is MGHRA and CDR2 is YSYEKL. This CDR3 is 16 amino acids long. V trimming: 4 bases; J trimming: 5 bases; junction bases outside the gene matches: 6. The CDR3 sequence is CASSPTRLAGGETQYF. In nucleotides, the CDR3 is TGCGCCAGCAGCCCCACCCGACTAGCGGGAGGGGAGACCCAGTACTTC.

This sequence joins TRBV23-1 and TRBJ1-5; D gene uncertain. TRBV23-1 carries the ORF label, with uncertain function. The CDR3 is made up of 16 amino acids. V was trimmed by 2 bases and J by 5 bases, leaving 16 bases between them. CDR3 DNA: TGCGCCAGCAGTCAACCTGGCGGGCAGAAATATCAGCCCCAGCATTTT. Translated, it gives CASSQPGGQKYQPQHF.

The chain couples TRBV6-2 or TRBV6-3 to TRBJ2-7, with D hard to call. Trimming took off 5 bases at V and 4 bases at J, with 3 bases between the two ends. CDR1 MNHEY and CDR2 SVGEGT come from the germline V gene. This CDR3 has 10 amino acids. The CDR3: CASSHYEQYF. CDR3 sequence (DNA): TGTGCCAGCAGTCATTACGAGCAGTACTTC.

Of note for this clone: The conserved final phenylalanine or tryptophan is absent from the CDR3, which likely points to a read error. It is unclear where the CDR3 begins or ends on the DNA, so no DNA is shown, and the CDR3 is as TCRdb lists it. The V and J genes are TRBV5-6 and TRBJ1-1; TRBD1 reflects the table's D call only, with no check against the DNA. A total of 11 residues make up the CDR3, ends included. Germline values: CDR1 SGHDT, CDR2 YYEEEE. The CDR3 reads CASSWKPTGLG.

The chain combines TRBV2 with TRBJ2-2; D not certain. Germline V lookup: CDR1 SNHLY, CDR2 FYNNEI. V lost 8 bases and J 3 bases, leaving 10 bases between the germline ends. CDR3 length: 13 amino acids. The CDR3 DNA reads as TGTGCCAGCTCCTTTCAGGACACCGGGGAGCTGTTTTTT. It specifies CASSFQDTGELFF. Supplemented by reference TRBV2 and TRBJ2-2, the full variable domain reads EPEVTQTPSHQVTQMGQEVILRCVPISNHLYFYWYRQILGQKVEFLVSFYNNEISEKSEIFDDQFSVERPDGSNFTLKIRSTKLEDSAMYFCASSFQDTGELFFGEGSRLTVL.

The chain couples TRBV9 to TRBJ2-2; 8 positions agree with TRBD1. The CDR3 length is 14 residues. Trimming at V came to 0 bases and at J to 8 bases, leaving 3 bases not matched to a gene. Per the germline V gene, CDR1 is SGDLS and CDR2 is YYNGEE. CDR3 protein: CASSVETGGGELFF. CDR3 nucleotides: TGTGCCAGCAGCGTAGAAACAGGGGGTGGGGAGCTGTTTTTT.

This clone was found a few times. The J gene is TRBJ2-1, the V gene TRBV30; 8 nucleotides agree with TRBD1. The V and J ends lost 5 bases and 0 bases, in that order; junction bases with no gene match: 0. The CDR3 length is 13 residues. In germline, CDR1 is GTSNPN, CDR2 SVGIG (reference sequence). The CDR3 DNA reads as TGTGCCTGGGACAGGGGCTCCTACAATGAGCAGTTCTTC. It codes for CAWDRGSYNEQFF.

The chain combines TRBV19 with TRBJ2-1, with 7 nucleotides matching TRBD2. Trimming took 4 bases from V and 2 from J; bases not matched to a gene: 8. This CDR3 is 16 amino acids long. Germline CDR1 is LNHDA and CDR2 is SQIVND (reference sequence). The CDR3 nucleotides are TGTGCCAGTAGTAATCGCGGGAGTGGGGCCTACAATGAGCAGTTCTTC. Its translation: CASSNRGSGAYNEQFF.

The V and J genes are TRBV30 and TRBJ1-1; D not certain. The CDR3 has 11 residues. V was pared by 1 base and J by 12 bases, with 12 bases between. CDR1 is GTSNPN and CDR2 is SVGIG in the germline V gene (reference sequence). The CDR3 region has the DNA TGTGCCTGGAGTGAGCCGGGGAAATCTTTCTTT. It specifies CAWSEPGKSFF.

CDR3 amino acids: CASSPRLSSYNEQFF. The DNA for the CDR3 is TGCGCCAGCAGCCCCCGACTGAGCTCCTACAATGAGCAGTTCTTC. This chain joins TRBV5-1 and TRBJ2-1; D not resolved. CDR3 length equals 15 residues. The germline V and J ends were trimmed by 4 bases and 0 bases, with 11 bases remaining between them. The germline gives CDR1 SGHRS, CDR2 YFSETQ.

The chain is built from TRBV3-1 (or the pseudogene TRBV3-2) and TRBJ1-1, with 7 bases fitting TRBD1. Germline V gives CDR1 LGHDT, CDR2 YNNKEL (reference sequence). After removal of 0 bases from V and 3 bases from J, the junction contained 7 bases not matched to a gene. The CDR3 covers 16 residues. The CDR3 sequence: CASSQERGGGDTEAFF. The CDR3 region has the DNA TGTGCCAGCAGCCAAGAGAGAGGGGGCGGGGACACTGAAGCTTTCTTT.

The rearrangement joins TRBV7-9 to TRBJ2-7; D not resolved. The germline CDR1 and CDR2 sequences are SEHNR and FQNEAQ (reference sequence). Trimming removed 0 bases from V and 0 bases from J, with 9 bases in between. The CDR3 has 15 amino acids. CDR3 in amino acids: CASSLAESSSYEQYF. The CDR3 region has the DNA TGTGCCAGCAGCTTAGCGGAGTCGAGCTCCTACGAGCAGTACTTC.

The chain recombines TRBV28 with TRBJ1-2; D is ambiguous. V was cut by 5 bases and J by 7 bases, with 14 bases left in between. This CDR3 has 13 residues. CDR1 is MDHEN, CDR2 SYDVKM, per germline. The CDR3 DNA reads TGTGCCAGCAGTGAAGAGGTACTCCCTGGCTACACCTTC. It codes for CASSEEVLPGYTF.

The rearrangement links TRBV10-3 to TRBJ2-6, with D possibly being TRBD1 (5 bases). Germline lookup yields CDR1 ENHRY and CDR2 SYGVKD. The length of the CDR3 is 17 residues. The V end was cut by 0 bases, the J end by 1 base, with 10 bases between. CDR3 residues: CAISESSGNSGANVLTF. CDR3 DNA sequence: TGTGCCATCAGTGAGTCTTCAGGGAATTCTGGGGCCAACGTCCTGACTTTC.

The rearrangement uses TRBV5-1 and TRBJ2-5; 8 nucleotides match TRBD2. The junction had 8 bases not matched to a gene; V was cut back by 4 bases and J by 3 bases. The CDR3 has 15 residues. Germline V lookup: CDR1 SGHRS, CDR2 YFSETQ. CDR3 nucleotides: TGCGCCAGCAGCCCGGGGGGGCATAGCAAAGAGACCCAGTACTTC. Translation gives CASSPGGHSKETQYF.

This clone has just a few counts. J is TRBJ2-7 and V is TRBV20-1, with D tentatively TRBD1 (6 bases). There are 12 residues in the CDR3. V was clipped by 3 bases and J by 5 bases, with 11 bases between them. In germline, CDR1 is DFQATT, CDR2 SNEGSKA (reference sequence). CDR3 loop: CSASNRAHEQYF. In nucleotides, the CDR3 is TGCAGTGCTAGTAACAGGGCCCACGAGCAGTACTTC.

This clone was observed a handful of times. V is TRBV30 and J is TRBJ2-7, with TRBD1 matching 9 bases. The junction had 6 bases not matched to a gene; V was cut back by 5 bases and J by 1 base. This CDR3 spans 14 amino acids. Germline V CDR1 and CDR2: GTSNPN, SVGIG (reference sequence). Here the CDR3 DNA reads TGTGCCTGGCGGGACAGGGACGTTTCCTACGAGCAGTACTTC. Protein: CAWRDRDVSYEQYF.

The V and J genes are TRBV2 and TRBJ1-2; TRBD1 might be the D (5 bases). Trimming stripped 10 bases from V and 2 bases from J, with 23 bases between. The V gene's germline CDR1 is SNHLY and CDR2 FYNNEI. The CDR3 sequence is 16 residues long. DNA for the CDR3: TGTGCCATCAAGGGGATACCGACAGTAATAAACTATGGCTACACCTTC. Encoded protein: CAIKGIPTVINYGYTF.

The chain combines TRBV14 with TRBJ1-4, with TRBD1 matching 10 bases. Losses at the gene ends were 2 bases for V and 8 bases for J; bases not matched to a gene: 2. CDR1 is SGHDN, CDR2 FVKESK, per germline. This CDR3 has 14 amino acids. CDR3 residues: CASSQPGQGEKLFF. For the CDR3, the DNA is TGTGCCAGCAGCCAACCGGGACAGGGGGAAAAACTGTTTTTT.

This clone was seen once. The genes are TRBV7-2 and TRBJ2-3; 9 bases map to TRBD2. CDR3 length: 15 amino acids. Trimming took 5 bases from V and 6 from J; bases not matched to a gene: 9. Germline CDR1 reads SGHTA; CDR2 reads FQGNSA. The DNA for the CDR3 is TGTGCCAGCAGCGGGTTGGGACTAGCTCCCGATACGCAGTATTTT. Protein sequence: CASSGLGLAPDTQYF.

V usage is TRBV7-9 and J usage is TRBJ1-1; possible D gene TRBD1, 5 bases. CDR1 is SEHNR and CDR2 is FQNEAQ in the germline V gene (reference sequence). The CDR3 has 15 residues. Trimming removed 5 bases from V and 2 bases from J, with 15 bases in between. CDR3 nucleotide sequence: TGTGCCAGCAGCCGAGCGGGACGGACTAACACTGAAGCTTTCTTT. Amino acid sequence: CASSRAGRTNTEAFF. The full variable domain, in which reference TRBV7-9 and TRBJ1-1 provide the parts outside the CDR3, is DTGVSQNPRHKITKRGQNVTFRCDPISEHNRLYWYRQTLGQGPEFLTYFQNEAQLEKSRLLSDRFSAERPKGSFSTLEIQRTEQGDSAMYLCASSRAGRTNTEAFFGQGTRLTVV.